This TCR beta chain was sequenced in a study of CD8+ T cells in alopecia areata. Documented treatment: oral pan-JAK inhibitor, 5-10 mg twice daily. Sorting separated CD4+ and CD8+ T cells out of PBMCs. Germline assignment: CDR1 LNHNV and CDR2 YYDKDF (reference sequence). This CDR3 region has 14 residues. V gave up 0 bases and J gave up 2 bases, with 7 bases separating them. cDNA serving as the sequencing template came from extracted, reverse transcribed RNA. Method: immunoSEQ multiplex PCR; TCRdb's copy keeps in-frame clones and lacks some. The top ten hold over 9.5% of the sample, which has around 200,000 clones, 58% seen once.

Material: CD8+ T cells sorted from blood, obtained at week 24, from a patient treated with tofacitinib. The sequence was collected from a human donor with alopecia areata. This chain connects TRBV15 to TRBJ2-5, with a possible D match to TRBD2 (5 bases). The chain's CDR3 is CATSREDSQETQYF. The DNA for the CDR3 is TGTGCCACCAGCAGAGAGGACTCGCAAGAGACCCAGTACTTC.